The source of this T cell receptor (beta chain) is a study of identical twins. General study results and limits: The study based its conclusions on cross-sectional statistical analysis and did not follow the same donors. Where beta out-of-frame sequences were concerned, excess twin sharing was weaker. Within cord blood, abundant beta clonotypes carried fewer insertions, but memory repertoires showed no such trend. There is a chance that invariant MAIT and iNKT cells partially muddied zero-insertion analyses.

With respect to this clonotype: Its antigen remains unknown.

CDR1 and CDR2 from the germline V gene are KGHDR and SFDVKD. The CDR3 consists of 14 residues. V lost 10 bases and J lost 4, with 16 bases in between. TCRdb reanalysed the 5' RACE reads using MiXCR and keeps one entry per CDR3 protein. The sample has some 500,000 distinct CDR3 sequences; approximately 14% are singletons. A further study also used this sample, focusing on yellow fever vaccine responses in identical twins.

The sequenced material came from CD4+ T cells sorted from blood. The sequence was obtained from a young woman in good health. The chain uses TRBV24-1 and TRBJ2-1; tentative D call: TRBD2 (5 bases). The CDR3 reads CATTRGAEYNEQFF. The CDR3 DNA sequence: TGTGCCACGACGCGAGGAGCGGAATACAATGAGCAGTTCTTC.